These 15 T cell receptor beta chains were all obtained from the same sample, sequenced in a study of CD8+CD57+ T cells in acquired aplastic anemia. For CDR3 and TCR beta VDJ profiling, genomic DNA was the template used. TCRdb reprocessed the reads with MiXCR, giving one entry per CDR3 protein. This table holds 130,000 or so distinct CDR3 sequences, under 65% found once. By flow cytometry, patients selected for sequencing had shown an expansion of CD8+CD57+ cells. Sequenced: sorted CD4+, CD8+, or CD8+CD57+ T cells (not recorded which) from PBMCs. These receptors all stem from a human donor with aplastic anemia.

This chain uses TRBV7-8 with TRBJ2-2, with 12 nucleotides matching TRBD2. With V trimmed by 1 base and J by 4 bases, 1 base remained unmatched. Germline values: CDR1 SGHVS, CDR2 FQNEAQ. The CDR3 contains 16 residues. This CDR3 reads CASSLGTSGATGELFF. In DNA form, the CDR3 reads TGTGCCAGCAGCTTAGGGACTAGCGGGGCCACCGGGGAGCTGTTTTTT.

The V gene is TRBV30, the J gene TRBJ2-1; 15 bases agree with TRBD2. Trimming at V came to 3 bases and at J to 9 bases, leaving 9 bases not matched to a gene. The CDR3 length is 16 residues. Germline CDR1 and CDR2: GTSNPN and SVGIG (reference sequence). CDR3 protein: CAWSRTSGGDSGEQFF. The CDR3 nucleotides read TGTGCCTGGAGCCGGACTAGCGGGGGGGATTCAGGTGAGCAGTTCTTC.

Only a few counts were recorded for this clonotype. The chain links TRBV15 to TRBJ1-3, with D possibly being TRBD1 (5 bases). The CDR3 sequence is 14 residues long. Germline assignment: CDR1 LNHNV and CDR2 YYDKDF (reference sequence). The V gene lost 0 bases and the J gene lost 6 bases, with 9 bases spanning the gap. CDR3 amino acids: CATSRDGGVNTIYF. The CDR3 nucleotides read TGTGCCACCAGCAGAGATGGAGGGGTAAACACCATATATTTT.

This clonotype came up a few times. The V call is TRBV25-1, the J call TRBJ2-1; 13 bases are shared with TRBD2. Germline CDR1 reads MGHDK; CDR2 reads SYGVNS. Trimming removed 5 bases from V and 9 bases from J; junction bases left unmatched: 10. CDR3 length: 16 residues. The DNA for the CDR3 is TGTGCCAGCAGTCCAACATGGACTAGCGGGAGCGGTGAGCAGTTCTTC. Encoded protein: CASSPTWTSGSGEQFF.

The rearrangement links TRBV14 to TRBJ2-1, with D possibly TRBD2 on 5 matching bases. Between the trimmed V and J ends, which lost 1 base and 2 bases, there was a span of 15 bases. The CDR3 runs 17 residues. From germline, CDR1 is SGHDN and CDR2 FVKESK. CDR3 coding DNA: TGTGCCAGCAGCCAAGGCCTTGGAGGTTGGACCTACAATGAGCAGTTCTTC. Amino acid sequence: CASSQGLGGWTYNEQFF.

CDR3 DNA sequence: TGTGCCAGCGAGGGACAGGGCGGTGGCTACACCTTC. It yields the protein CASEGQGGGYTF. J is TRBJ1-2 and V is TRBV12-3 or TRBV12-4; 9 nucleotides align to TRBD1. This CDR3 comprises 12 residues. V trimming: 8 bases; J trimming: 7 bases; junction bases outside the gene matches: 5.

The V call is TRBV25-1, the J call TRBJ2-1, with TRBD2 matching 12 bases. This CDR3 spans 14 amino acids. Germline trimming cut 6 bases from V and 6 bases from J; bases unmatched to any gene: 3. Looked up from germline, CDR1 is MGHDK and CDR2 is SYGVNS. The CDR3 here is CASRRTSGTNEQFF. The CDR3 DNA follows: TGTGCCAGCAGGAGGACTAGCGGGACCAATGAGCAGTTCTTC. Supplemented by reference TRBV25-1 and TRBJ2-1, the full variable domain reads EADIYQTPRYLVIGTGKKITLECSQTMGHDKMYWYQQDPGMELHLIHYSYGVNSTEKGDLSSESTVSRIRTEHFPLTLESARPSHTSQYLCASRRTSGTNEQFFGPGTRLTVL.

V is TRBV7-2 and J is TRBJ2-7; 7 positions agree with TRBD1. V trimming: 5 bases; J trimming: 2 bases; junction bases outside the gene matches: 9. The CDR3 sequence is 15 residues long. The V gene's germline CDR1 is SGHTA and CDR2 FQGNSA. CDR3 sequence reads: CASSRFGTETYEQYF. In DNA form, the CDR3 reads TGTGCCAGCAGCCGCTTCGGGACAGAGACCTACGAGCAGTACTTC.

This sequence joins TRBV19 and TRBJ2-7; possible D gene TRBD1, 6 bases. CDR1 is LNHDA and CDR2 is SQIVND in the germline V gene (reference sequence). The length of the CDR3 is 14 residues. The ends were cut back, 4 bases at V and 0 bases at J, with 10 bases in the middle. As DNA, the CDR3 is TGTGCCAGTAGTAACCGGGACAACTCCTACGAGCAGTACTTC. Protein sequence: CASSNRDNSYEQYF.

The chain links TRBV27 to TRBJ2-7; D tentatively reads TRBD1 or TRBD2 (5 bases each). The germline CDR1 and CDR2 sequences are MNHEY and SMNVEV (reference sequence). The CDR3 runs 14 residues. V was clipped by 7 bases and J by 5 bases, with 18 bases between them. The CDR3 sequence: CASNGVGPQNEQYF. In nucleotides, the CDR3 is TGTGCCAGCAACGGGGTGGGGCCCCAGAACGAGCAGTACTTC.

On this clonotype: One end of the junction is discordant with germline, which a read error may explain. V usage is TRBV10-1 and J usage is TRBJ2-5; possible D gene TRBD2, 6 bases. CDR3 size: 14 residues. Germline values: CDR1 WNHNN, CDR2 SYGVQD (reference sequence). The CDR3 protein is CASSPLRDWGTQYF. CDR3 nucleotide sequence: TGTGCCAGCAGCCCGCTCCGGGACTGGGGTACCCAGTACTTC.

The rearrangement uses TRBV11-2 and TRBJ2-5; 7 bases match TRBD1. This CDR3 is 13 amino acids long. Per the germline V gene, CDR1 is SGHAT and CDR2 is FQNNGV. J gave up 4 bases and V 6 bases, and 5 bases lay outside the gene matches. CDR3 nucleotides: TGTGCCAGCAGGAGGGGGCTTGCAGAGACCCAGTACTTC. It specifies CASRRGLAETQYF.

This rearrangement joins TRBV9 to TRBJ2-7; D is uncertain. The CDR3 length is 14 residues. Per the germline V gene, CDR1 is SGDLS and CDR2 is YYNGEE. With 0 bases removed from V and 0 bases from J, the gap between germline ends came to 7 bases. The CDR3 spells CASSVGRSSYEQYF. CDR3 sequence (DNA): TGTGCCAGCAGCGTAGGACGGTCCTCCTACGAGCAGTACTTC.

The rearrangement joins TRBV29-1 to TRBJ2-7; D is perhaps TRBD1 or TRBD2 (5 bases each). The CDR3 contains 11 residues. Trimming removed 6 bases at V and 3 bases at J, with 9 bases between. The V gene's germline CDR1 is SQVTM and CDR2 ANQGSEA. The CDR3 nucleotides are TGCAGCGTGGAGGACAACTACGAGCAGTACTTC. Protein product: CSVEDNYEQYF.

The chain recombines TRBV20-1 with TRBJ2-7, with TRBD2 identical over 9 bases. Germline CDR1 reads DFQATT; CDR2 reads SNEGSKA (reference sequence). This CDR3 is 13 amino acids long. J gave up 4 bases and V 2 bases, and 3 bases lay outside the gene matches. In nucleotides, the CDR3 is TGCAGTGCTAGACCAGCGGGGGGTTACGAGCAGTACTTC. It codes for CSARPAGGYEQYF.